These 24 T cell receptor beta chains were all obtained from the same sample, sequenced in a study of blood T cell repertoires in COVID-19. The data were produced by immunoSEQ multiplex PCR, yet TCRdb's version contains in-frame clones alone and is incomplete. In the table there are about 62,000 clones, approximately 70% of which are singletons. Sequencing was done on a sample of PBMCs or T cells enriched from blood (not recorded which). These receptors came from a woman in her sixties or seventies who had been exposed to COVID-19.

This clone was picked up one time. Other DNA sequences in the sample encode the same CDR3. The chain joins TRBV7-2 to TRBJ2-7; 7 nucleotides line up with TRBD2. CDR3 length equals 13 residues. The V segment lost 3 bases and the J segment 3 bases; nucleotides outside the gene matches: 2. The germline V gene encodes CDR1 SGHTA and CDR2 FQGNSA. The DNA for the CDR3 is TGTGCCAGCAGCTTGGGGGGGGGCTACGAGCAGTACTTC. Protein sequence: CASSLGGGYEQYF.

This clone was counted only a few times. The gene calls are TRBV24-1 and TRBJ1-5, with D uncertain. Trimming left V 0 bases short and J 10 bases short, with 6 bases between. CDR3 size: 12 residues. Germline V gene data show CDR1 as KGHDR and CDR2 as SFDVKD. CDR3 region: CATSDLEGPQHF. The CDR3 DNA sequence: TGTGCCACCAGTGATTTGGAGGGACCCCAGCATTTT.

A single count supports this clone. The chain links TRBV2 to TRBJ1-6; no clear D gene. Trimming stripped 5 bases from V and 0 bases from J, with 17 bases between. Germline V gene data show CDR1 as SNHLY and CDR2 as FYNNEI. The CDR3 runs to 18 residues. The CDR3 here is CASSPLGTFGSYNSPLHF. Written as DNA, the CDR3 is TGTGCCAGCAGTCCTCTAGGAACGTTTGGCTCCTATAATTCACCCCTCCACTTT. The whole variable domain, filled in from reference TRBV2 and TRBJ1-6, reads EPEVTQTPSHQVTQMGQEVILRCVPISNHLYFYWYRQILGQKVEFLVSFYNNEISEKSEIFDDQFSVERPDGSNFTLKIRSTKLEDSAMYFCASSPLGTFGSYNSPLHFGNGTRLTVT.

The chain has TRBV9 and TRBJ2-3; D unclear. Deletions cut 3 bases from V and 0 bases from J, with 5 bases between. Germline V lookup: CDR1 SGDLS, CDR2 YYNGEE. The CDR3 loop spans 13 amino acids. CDR3 in amino acids: CASSASSTDTQYF. As DNA, the CDR3 is TGTGCCAGCAGCGCTAGTAGCACAGATACGCAGTATTTT.

The chain employs TRBV5-1 and TRBJ1-1, with TRBD1 matching 7 bases. Losses at the gene ends were 4 bases for V and 0 bases for J; bases not matched to a gene: 12. CDR3 length: 17 amino acids. Germline V gene data show CDR1 as SGHRS and CDR2 as YFSETQ. The CDR3 reads CASSKEGTALMNTEAFF. CDR3 DNA: TGCGCCAGCAGCAAGGAAGGGACAGCACTAATGAACACTGAAGCTTTCTTT.

This rearrangement joins TRBV7-2 to TRBJ2-7; D not resolved. Trimming stripped 6 bases from V and 2 bases from J, with 11 bases between. The germline V gene encodes CDR1 SGHTA and CDR2 FQGNSA. The CDR3 sequence is 13 residues long. The chain's CDR3 is CASSKAHPYEQYF. CDR3 DNA: TGTGCCAGCAGTAAAGCGCACCCCTACGAGCAGTACTTC.

This clone was observed a few times. The rearrangement links TRBV7-2 to TRBJ1-2, with 9 bases fitting TRBD1. Germline trimming cut 6 bases from V and 3 bases from J; bases unmatched to any gene: 5. This CDR3 region has 14 residues. Germline CDR1 and CDR2: SGHTA and FQGNSA. The DNA for the CDR3 is TGTGCCAGCAGTACCGGGACAGGGCACTATGGCTACACCTTC. It translates to CASSTGTGHYGYTF. Complete variable domain (other parts from reference TRBV7-2 and TRBJ1-2): GAGVSQSPSNKVTEKGKDVELRCDPISGHTALYWYRQSLGQGLEFLIYFQGNSAPDKSGLPSDRFSAERTGGSVSTLTIQRTQQEDSAVYLCASSTGTGHYGYTFGSGTRLTVV.

The chain joins TRBV18 to TRBJ1-1; a weak D match, TRBD1 (5 bases). The length of the CDR3 is 15 residues. V shed 2 bases and J shed 2 bases, with 12 bases lying between them. Germline CDR1 is KGHSH and CDR2 is LQKENI. CDR3 protein: CASSPSRGSNTEAFF. The CDR3 coding sequence is TGTGCCAGCTCACCATCCCGGGGGTCAAACACTGAAGCTTTCTTT.

The chain links TRBV15 to TRBJ2-3; 12 bases are shared with TRBD2. This CDR3 has 17 residues. Germline CDR1 LNHNV, CDR2 YYDKDF (reference sequence). J gave up 1 base and V 0 bases, and 2 bases lay outside the gene matches. Written as DNA, the CDR3 is TGTGCCACCAGCAGAGACCGACTAGCGGGAGGCACAGATACGCAGTATTTT. It encodes CATSRDRLAGGTDTQYF.

This chain joins TRBV6-5 and TRBJ1-4, with D possibly being TRBD1 (5 bases). The germline V gene has CDR1 MNHEY and CDR2 SVGAGI. V lost 3 bases and J 4 bases, leaving 12 bases between the germline ends. The CDR3 is 15 amino acids. The CDR3 DNA reads TGTGCCAGCAGTTATAAAAGGGGCGGTAATGAAAAACTGTTTTTT. Translating it yields CASSYKRGGNEKLFF.

The V gene is TRBV2, the J gene TRBJ1-3; no firm D call. The CDR3 covers 14 residues. Germline-derived CDR1 and CDR2 are SNHLY and FYNNEI. V lost 3 bases and J lost 8, with 14 bases in between. CDR3 in amino acids: CASSDVRRIHTIYF. CDR3 DNA sequence: TGTGCCAGCAGTGATGTGCGGAGGATCCACACCATATATTTT.

The chain uses TRBV28 and TRBJ2-5, with D possibly TRBD2 on 5 matching bases. CDR1 and CDR2 from the germline V gene are MDHEN and SYDVKM. Trimming removed 6 bases at V and 4 bases at J, with 12 bases between. There are 13 residues in the CDR3. The CDR3 protein is CASRGSEGETQYF. In DNA, the CDR3 is TGTGCCAGCAGAGGGTCCGAGGGAGAGACCCAGTACTTC.

V is TRBV18 and J is TRBJ2-5; a weak D match, TRBD1 (6 bases). Germline CDR1 KGHSH, CDR2 LQKENI. V gave up 6 bases and J gave up 5 bases, with 10 bases separating them. CDR3 length: 12 residues. The chain's CDR3 is CASSGAPETQYF. The CDR3 region has the DNA TGTGCCAGCTCGGGGGCTCCGGAGACCCAGTACTTC.

The chain is built from TRBV11-1 and TRBJ1-1; TRBD1 aligns across 8 bases. With V trimmed by 2 bases and J by 8 bases, 4 bases remained unmatched. Germline values: CDR1 SGHAT, CDR2 FQDESV (reference sequence). This CDR3 spans 13 amino acids. The CDR3, as DNA: TGTGCCAGCAGCTTATACAGACAGGGGGAAGCTTTCTTT. Amino acid sequence: CASSLYRQGEAFF.

This chain's CDR3 is CASSIDRPGQGQSQPQHF. The CDR3, as DNA: TGTGCCAGTAGTATAGATAGGCCGGGACAGGGACAATCTCAGCCCCAGCATTTT. The chain employs TRBV19 and TRBJ1-5; TRBD1 agrees at 9 bases. The germline V gene has CDR1 LNHDA and CDR2 SQIVND (reference sequence). The V segment lost 0 bases and the J segment 6 bases; nucleotides outside the gene matches: 12. There are 18 residues in the CDR3.

A few counts support this clone. The V call is TRBV19, the J call TRBJ1-2; tentative D call: TRBD1 (6 bases). In germline, CDR1 is LNHDA, CDR2 SQIVND (reference sequence). Trimming shortened V by 5 bases and J by 4 bases, and 17 bases separated the two germline ends. The CDR3 contains 15 residues. The CDR3 spells CASSFGQSGSYGYTF. DNA for the CDR3: TGTGCCAGTAGTTTCGGACAGTCGGGTAGCTATGGCTACACCTTC.

J is TRBJ2-3 and V is TRBV3-1 (or the pseudogene TRBV3-2); D might be TRBD2 (5 bases). CDR1 and CDR2 (germline): LGHDT, YNNKEL (reference sequence). The CDR3 contains 15 residues. Trimming stripped 6 bases from V and 2 bases from J, with 15 bases between. In nucleotides, the CDR3 is TGTGCCAGCAGGGATCGGGGAAAGGCCACAGATACGCAGTATTTT. This sequence encodes CASRDRGKATDTQYF.

This clone turned up a few times. The rearrangement uses TRBV18 and TRBJ1-4, with D hard to call. Germline V gene lookup returns CDR1 KGHSH and CDR2 LQKENI. The CDR3 loop spans 14 amino acids. Trimming left V 4 bases short and J 8 bases short, with 14 bases between. CDR3 nucleotide sequence: TGTGCCAGCTCACGAGCACACGGGAAGGAAAAACTGTTTTTT. It yields the protein CASSRAHGKEKLFF.

The chain carries TRBV6-5 and TRBJ1-6, with TRBD1 matching 8 bases. This CDR3 has 14 amino acids. CDR1 is MNHEY and CDR2 is SVGAGI in the germline V gene. Unmatched junction bases numbered 4, after V lost 7 bases and J lost 5 bases. CDR3 residues: CASTSTGDNSPLHF. The CDR3 nucleotides read TGTGCCAGCACCTCGACAGGGGATAATTCACCCCTCCACTTT.

This clone has just a few counts. The V gene is TRBV7-9, the J gene TRBJ2-5; tentative D call: TRBD1 (5 bases). Between the trimmed V and J ends, which lost 5 bases and 0 bases, there was a span of 13 bases. CDR1 and CDR2 from the germline V gene are SEHNR and FQNEAQ (reference sequence). The CDR3 is 15 amino acids. CDR3: CASSLRGGYQETQYF. In DNA, the CDR3 is TGTGCCAGCAGCCTAAGGGGCGGCTACCAAGAGACCCAGTACTTC.

This clone has just a few counts. This sequence joins TRBV5-6 and TRBJ1-2, with 7 positions matching TRBD1. The CDR3 runs to 15 residues. Trimming took 3 bases from V and 1 from J; bases not matched to a gene: 6. From germline, CDR1 is SGHDT and CDR2 YYEEEE. Here the CDR3 reads CASSWGQLNNYGYTF. In DNA form, the CDR3 reads TGTGCCAGCAGCTGGGGACAGCTAAATAACTATGGCTACACCTTC. The whole variable domain, remainder taken from reference TRBV5-6 and TRBJ1-2, is DAGVTQSPTHLIKTRGQQVTLRCSPKSGHDTVSWYQQALGQGPQFIFQYYEEEERQRGNFPDRFSGHQFPNYSSELNVNALLLGDSALYLCASSWGQLNNYGYTFGSGTRLTVV.

This clone was counted a few times. The rearrangement joins TRBV28 to TRBJ1-2; D may be TRBD1 (6 bases). V lost 6 bases, J lost 7 bases, and 15 bases lay in between. CDR1 and CDR2 (germline): MDHEN, SYDVKM. This CDR3 spans 13 amino acids. CDR3 coding DNA: TGTGCCAGCAGCGCCGGGGGGCGAGTTGGCTACACCTTC. Protein: CASSAGGRVGYTF.

The chain has TRBV9 and TRBJ2-5; TRBD2 agrees at 12 bases. CDR1 is SGDLS and CDR2 is YYNGEE in the germline V gene. V lost 1 base and J lost 4; bases outside the gene matches: 2. CDR3 length: 15 amino acids. CDR3 protein: CASSVRTSGAETQYF. The CDR3 bases are TGTGCCAGCAGCGTACGGACTAGCGGGGCAGAGACCCAGTACTTC. The full variable domain, with the rest looked up from reference TRBV9 and TRBJ2-5, is DSGVTQTPKHLITATGQRVTLRCSPRSGDLSVYWYQQSLDQGLQFLIQYYNGEERAKGNILERFSAQQFPDLHSELNLSSLELGDSALYFCASSVRTSGAETQYFGPGTRLLVL.

CDR3 nucleotides: TGTGCCAGCAGTACTTTAAGCACCGGGGAGCTGTTTTTT. Its translation: CASSTLSTGELFF. V gene TRBV2 combines with J gene TRBJ2-2; D not certain. Looked up from germline, CDR1 is SNHLY and CDR2 is FYNNEI. V dropped 5 bases and J dropped 4 bases, with 8 bases sitting between them. The CDR3 sequence is 13 residues long.